This T cell receptor beta chain was found in a study of response to subunit inactivated influenza vaccine. This clonotype was recorded a few times. TCRdb itself ran the RT-PCR reads through MiXCR, one entry per CDR3 protein. The data contain more than 600,000 distinct CDR3 sequences, roughly 18% of them seen just once; the ten biggest clones take up 11%. Germline CDR1 and CDR2: SQVTM and ANQGSEA. CDR3 length equals 10 residues. V was pared by 5 bases and J by 5 bases, with 6 bases between. The V and J genes are TRBV29-1 and TRBJ2-5; D remains ambiguous. Material: PBMCs from blood, obtained 4 to 6 days after vaccination. The receptor was isolated from a man in his forties or fifties who received an inactivated influenza vaccine. For the CDR3, the DNA is TGCAGCGTTTTTGAGGAGACCCAGTACTTC. This encodes CSVFEETQYF.